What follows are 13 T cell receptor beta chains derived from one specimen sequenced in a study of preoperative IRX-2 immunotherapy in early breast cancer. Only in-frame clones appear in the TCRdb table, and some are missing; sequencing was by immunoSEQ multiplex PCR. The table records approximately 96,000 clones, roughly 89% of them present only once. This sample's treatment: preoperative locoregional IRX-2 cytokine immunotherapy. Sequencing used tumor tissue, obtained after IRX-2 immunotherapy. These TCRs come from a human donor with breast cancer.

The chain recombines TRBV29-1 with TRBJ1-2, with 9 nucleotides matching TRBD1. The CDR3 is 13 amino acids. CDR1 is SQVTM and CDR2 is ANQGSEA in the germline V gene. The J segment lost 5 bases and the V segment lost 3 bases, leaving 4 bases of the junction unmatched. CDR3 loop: CSVETGGLYGYTF. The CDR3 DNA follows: TGCAGCGTTGAGACAGGGGGATTGTATGGCTACACCTTC.

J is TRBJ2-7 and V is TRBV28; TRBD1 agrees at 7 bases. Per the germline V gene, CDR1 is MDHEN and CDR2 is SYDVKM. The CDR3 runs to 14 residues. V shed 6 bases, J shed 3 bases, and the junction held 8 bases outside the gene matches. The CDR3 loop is CASRGDRRSYEQYF. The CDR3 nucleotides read TGTGCCAGCAGGGGGGACAGACGGAGCTACGAGCAGTACTTC.

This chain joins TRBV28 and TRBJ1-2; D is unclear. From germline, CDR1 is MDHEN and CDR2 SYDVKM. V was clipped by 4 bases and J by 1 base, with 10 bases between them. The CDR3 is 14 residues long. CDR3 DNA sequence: TGTGCCAGCAGTTCCCCCAGTAGTAACTATGGCTACACCTTC. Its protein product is CASSSPSSNYGYTF.

The CDR3 protein is CASSLGRTGSYEQYF. The CDR3 region has the DNA TGCGCCAGCAGCTTGGGTCGGACAGGGTCCTACGAGCAGTACTTC. The genes are TRBV5-1 and TRBJ2-7; 8 bases fit TRBD1. Unmatched junction bases numbered 3, after V lost 0 bases and J lost 1 base. Germline CDR1 reads SGHRS; CDR2 reads YFSETQ. The CDR3 covers 15 residues.

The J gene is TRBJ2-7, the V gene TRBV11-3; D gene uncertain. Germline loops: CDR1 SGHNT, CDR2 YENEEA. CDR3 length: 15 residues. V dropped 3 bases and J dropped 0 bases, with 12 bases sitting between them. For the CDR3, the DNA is TGTGCCAGCAGCTTCGAGCACGGTACCTCCTACGAGCAGTACTTC. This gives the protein CASSFEHGTSYEQYF. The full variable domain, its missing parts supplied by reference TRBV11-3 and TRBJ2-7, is EAGVVQSPRYKIIEKKQPVAFWCNPISGHNTLYWYLQNLGQGPELLIRYENEEAVDDSQLPKDRFSAERLKGVDSTLKIQPAELGDSAVYLCASSFEHGTSYEQYFGPGTRLTVT.

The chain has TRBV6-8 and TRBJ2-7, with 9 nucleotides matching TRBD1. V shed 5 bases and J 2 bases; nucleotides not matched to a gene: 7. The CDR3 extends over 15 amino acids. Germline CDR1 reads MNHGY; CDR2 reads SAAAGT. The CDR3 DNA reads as TGTGCCAGCAGTAAATCACAGGGGGCCCCCTACGAGCAGTACTTC. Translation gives CASSKSQGAPYEQYF.

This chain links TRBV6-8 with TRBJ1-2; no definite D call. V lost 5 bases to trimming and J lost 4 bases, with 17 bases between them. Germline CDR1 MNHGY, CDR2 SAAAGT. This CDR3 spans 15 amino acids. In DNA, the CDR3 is TGTGCCAGCAGTCAAACAGTGGCCGGCCCCTATGGCTACACCTTC. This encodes CASSQTVAGPYGYTF.

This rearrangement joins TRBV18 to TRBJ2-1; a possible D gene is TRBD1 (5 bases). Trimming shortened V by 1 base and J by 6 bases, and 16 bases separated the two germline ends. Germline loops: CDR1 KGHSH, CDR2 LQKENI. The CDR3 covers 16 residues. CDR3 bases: TGTGCCAGCTCACCACTGGGATGGCAACAGGTCAATGAGCAGTTCTTC. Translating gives CASSPLGWQQVNEQFF. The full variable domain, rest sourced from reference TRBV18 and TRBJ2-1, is NAGVMQNPRHLVRRRGQEARLRCSPMKGHSHVYWYRQLPEEGLKFMVYLQKENIIDESGMPKERFSAEFPKEGPSILRIQQVVRGDSAAYFCASSPLGWQQVNEQFFGPGTRLTVL.

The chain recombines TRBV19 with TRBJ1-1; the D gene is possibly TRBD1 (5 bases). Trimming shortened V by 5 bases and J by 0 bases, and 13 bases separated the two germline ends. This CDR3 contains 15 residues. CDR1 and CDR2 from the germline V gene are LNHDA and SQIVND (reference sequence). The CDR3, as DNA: TGTGCCAGTAGTTCCCGAGGGGCGATGAACACTGAAGCTTTCTTT. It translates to CASSSRGAMNTEAFF. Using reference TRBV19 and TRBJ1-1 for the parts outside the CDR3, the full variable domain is DGGITQSPKYLFRKEGQNVTLSCEQNLNHDAMYWYRQDPGQGLRLIYYSQIVNDFQKGDIAEGYSVSREKKESFPLTVTSAQKNPTAFYLCASSSRGAMNTEAFFGQGTRLTVV.

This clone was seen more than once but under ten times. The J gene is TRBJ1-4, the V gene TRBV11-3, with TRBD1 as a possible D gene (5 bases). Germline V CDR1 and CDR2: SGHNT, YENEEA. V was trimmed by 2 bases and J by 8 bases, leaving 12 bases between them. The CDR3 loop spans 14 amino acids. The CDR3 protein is CASSLSGVQEKLFF. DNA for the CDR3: TGTGCCAGCAGCTTATCGGGGGTTCAAGAAAAACTGTTTTTT. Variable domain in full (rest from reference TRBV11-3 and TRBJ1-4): EAGVVQSPRYKIIEKKQPVAFWCNPISGHNTLYWYLQNLGQGPELLIRYENEEAVDDSQLPKDRFSAERLKGVDSTLKIQPAELGDSAVYLCASSLSGVQEKLFFGSGTQLSVL.

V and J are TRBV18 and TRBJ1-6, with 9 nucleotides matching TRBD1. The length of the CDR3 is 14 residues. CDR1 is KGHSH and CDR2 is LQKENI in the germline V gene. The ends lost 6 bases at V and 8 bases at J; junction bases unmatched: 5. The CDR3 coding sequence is TGTGCCAGCTCGGCCGGGACAGGGCATTCACCCCTCCACTTT. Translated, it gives CASSAGTGHSPLHF.

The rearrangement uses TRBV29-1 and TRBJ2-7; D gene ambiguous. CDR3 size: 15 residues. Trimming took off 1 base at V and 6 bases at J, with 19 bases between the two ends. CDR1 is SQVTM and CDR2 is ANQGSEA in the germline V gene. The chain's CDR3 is CSVEGVSYRDVEQYF. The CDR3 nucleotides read TGCAGCGTTGAAGGTGTTTCTTACCGTGACGTCGAGCAGTACTTC.

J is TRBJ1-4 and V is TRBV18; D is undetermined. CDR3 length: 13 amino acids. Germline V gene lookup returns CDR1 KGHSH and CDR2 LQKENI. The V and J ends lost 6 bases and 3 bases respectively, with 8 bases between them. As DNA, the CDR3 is TGTGCCAGCTCGCCCTTCGCTAATGAAAAACTGTTTTTT. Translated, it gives CASSPFANEKLFF. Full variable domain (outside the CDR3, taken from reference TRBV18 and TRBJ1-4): NAGVMQNPRHLVRRRGQEARLRCSPMKGHSHVYWYRQLPEEGLKFMVYLQKENIIDESGMPKERFSAEFPKEGPSILRIQQVVRGDSAAYFCASSPFANEKLFFGSGTQLSVL.